The rows below give T cell receptor beta chains drawn from one sample of a study of blood T cell repertoires in COVID-19. The data were produced by immunoSEQ multiplex PCR, yet TCRdb's version contains in-frame clones alone and is incomplete. The data hold about 170,000 clones, with 89% observed a single time. Specimen: PBMCs or T cells enriched from blood (not recorded which). The receptor set was obtained from a woman aged 18-29 years who had recovered from COVID-19. CDR3s include the opening cysteine and the closing phenylalanine or tryptophan. D genes are given only for firm matches. Not all rows give a size; the values are once, few, many and, for expanded clones, a class.

V gene	clone size	J gene	D gene	CDR3 protein	CDR3 DNA
TRBV2	-	TRBJ2-5	TRBD2	CASKRRMGGQETQYF	TGTGCCAGCAAACGCCGGATGGGGGGGCAAGAGACCCAGTACTTC
TRBV10-1	-	TRBJ2-1	-	CASSGPTSNEQFF	TGCGCCAGCAGTGGGCCCACTAGTAATGAGCAGTTCTTC
TRBV11-2	-	TRBJ2-3	-	CASSLVRDGGTDTQYF	TGTGCCAGCAGCTTAGTGAGGGATGGAGGCACAGATACGCAGTATTTT
TRBV27	-	TRBJ1-5	TRBD1	CASSLSGGAFEPQHF	TGTGCCAGCAGTTTATCAGGGGGCGCATTTGAGCCCCAGCATTTT
TRBV19	-	TRBJ2-1	TRBD2	CASSPGLAGGHSYNEQFF	TGTGCCAGTAGCCCCGGACTAGCGGGAGGCCACTCCTACAATGAGCAGTTCTTC
TRBV28	-	TRBJ2-1	-	CASSPGRGRFF	TGTGCCAGCAGTCCGGGTCGAGGGAGATTCTTC
TRBV2	-	TRBJ2-5	-	CASNRQAKETQYF	TGTGCCAGCAATCGGCAGGCTAAAGAGACCCAGTACTTC
TRBV19	few	TRBJ1-5	-	CASRKHNQPQHF	TGTGCCAGTAGGAAACACAATCAGCCCCAGCATTTT
TRBV5-4	-	TRBJ2-2	-	CASSLGKSGTGELFF	TGTGCCAGCAGCTTGGGGAAGTCGGGCACCGGGGAGCTGTTTTTT
TRBV9	-	TRBJ1-3	-	CASSVAVGGNTIYF	TGTGCCAGCAGCGTAGCTGTCGGTGGAAACACCATATATTTT
TRBV19	-	TRBJ2-3	-	CASSISPSTDTQYF	TGTGCCAGTAGTATATCCCCTAGCACAGATACGCAGTATTTT
TRBV28	-	TRBJ2-7	TRBD1	CASSWPRVAAGTGRGGSEQYF	TGTGCCAGCAGTTGGCCCCGGGTAGCAGCCGGGACAGGGAGGGGGGGTAGCGAGCAGTACTTC
TRBV6-4	-	TRBJ2-3	-	CASSDSETDTQYF	TGTGCCAGCAGTGACTCAGAGACAGATACGCAGTATTTT
TRBV28	-	TRBJ1-1	-	CASSLGGTPNTEAFF	TGTGCCAGCAGTTTAGGGGGGACCCCTAACACTGAAGCTTTCTTT
TRBV15	-	TRBJ2-5	TRBD2	CATSSQTSSSGQETQYF	TGTGCCACCAGCAGCCAGACTAGCTCCTCTGGGCAGGAGACCCAGTACTTC
TRBV5-1	-	TRBJ2-1	TRBD2	CASSSSGNPYNEQFF	TGCGCCAGCAGCTCGAGCGGGAACCCCTACAATGAGCAGTTCTTC
TRBV7-2	-	TRBJ2-1	-	CASSQPWGSGLYNEQFF	TGTGCCAGCAGCCAACCCTGGGGTAGCGGACTCTACAATGAGCAGTTCTTC
TRBV2	-	TRBJ2-2	TRBD1	CASSDRANTGELFF	TGTGCCAGCAGCGACAGGGCGAACACCGGGGAGCTGTTTTTT
TRBV28	-	TRBJ2-3	TRBD1	CASSFLLFRDRRSDTQYF	TGTGCCAGCAGTTTCTTGCTTTTTCGGGACAGACGATCAGATACGCAGTATTTT
TRBV28	-	TRBJ2-7	-	CASRESYEQYF	TGTGCCAGCCGAGAGAGCTACGAGCAGTACTTC
TRBV10-3	-	TRBJ2-1	TRBD2	CAITAGENNEQFF	TGTGCCATCACAGCGGGAGAAAACAATGAGCAGTTCTTC
TRBV5-1	-	TRBJ2-2	-	CASSLGLGNTGELFF	TGCGCCAGCAGCTTGGGACTTGGGAACACCGGGGAGCTGTTTTTT
TRBV5-4	-	TRBJ2-1	TRBD2	CASSVRGGESEQFF	TGTGCCAGCAGCGTACGGGGGGGGGAAAGTGAGCAGTTCTTC
TRBV18	-	TRBJ1-2	-	CASSPWADLGYTF	TGTGCCAGCTCACCCTGGGCGGACTTGGGCTACACCTTC
TRBV27	-	TRBJ2-1	-	CASARGYNEQFF	TGTGCCAGCGCTAGGGGCTACAATGAGCAGTTCTTC
TRBV19	once	TRBJ2-7	-	CASSIDRGYEQYF	TGTGCCAGTAGTATAGACCGGGGCTACGAGCAGTACTTC
TRBV12-5	-	TRBJ2-1	TRBD2	CASGLVTSPGLAGVIEQFF	TGTGCTAGTGGTTTGGTAACCTCTCCGGGACTAGCGGGAGTGATTGAGCAGTTCTTC
TRBV19	-	TRBJ1-1	TRBD1	CASSHRGVNTEAFF	TGTGCCAGTAGTCACAGGGGGGTGAACACTGAAGCTTTCTTT
TRBV27	-	TRBJ1-1	-	CASRTTGAGAEAFF	TGTGCCAGCCGTACTACTGGAGCGGGGGCTGAAGCTTTCTTT
TRBV7-6	-	TRBJ2-1	-	CASSLKIVAEAGDEQFF	TGTGCCAGCAGCTTAAAGATAGTAGCGGAGGCTGGGGATGAGCAGTTCTTC
TRBV6-5	-	TRBJ2-4	-	CASSSTALAKNIQYF	TGTGCCAGCAGCTCGACAGCTTTAGCCAAAAACATTCAGTACTTC
TRBV19	few	TRBJ1-1	TRBD1	CASSAQGWGTGVTEAFF	TGTGCCAGTAGTGCCCAGGGCTGGGGGACAGGGGTCACTGAAGCTTTCTTT
TRBV28	-	TRBJ1-1	-	CASHQTGEAFF	TGTGCCAGCCATCAAACCGGGGAAGCTTTCTTT
TRBV19	-	TRBJ2-5	TRBD1	CASRLGQGGETQYF	TGTGCCAGTAGGTTGGGACAGGGAGGCGAGACCCAGTACTTC
TRBV27	-	TRBJ1-5	-	CASQPGGRDQPQHF	TGTGCCAGTCAACCCGGGGGAAGGGATCAGCCCCAGCATTTT
TRBV7-9	-	TRBJ2-7	-	CASSLAGGGFSYEQYF	TGTGCCAGCAGCTTAGCGGGAGGAGGCTTCTCGTACGAGCAGTACTTC
TRBV5-1	-	TRBJ2-2	-	CASSFGRAPGELFF	TGCGCCAGCAGCTTCGGCAGGGCCCCCGGGGAGCTGTTTTTT
TRBV27	-	TRBJ2-7	-	CASSLSLSYEQYF	TGTGCCAGCAGTTTATCCCTCTCCTACGAGCAGTACTTC
TRBV19	-	TRBJ2-1	TRBD2	CASSPWTSGSYNEQFF	TGTGCCAGTAGCCCTTGGACTAGCGGCTCCTACAATGAGCAGTTCTTC
TRBV4-1	few	TRBJ1-1	-	CASSQVNTEAFF	TGCGCCAGCAGCCAAGTAAACACTGAAGCTTTCTTT
TRBV18	-	TRBJ1-4	-	CASSTGNNEKLFF	TGTGCCAGCTCAACAGGGAATAATGAAAAACTGTTTTTT
TRBV9	-	TRBJ2-1	-	CASSVTTSDYNEQFF	TGTGCCAGCAGCGTAACTACTAGTGACTACAATGAGCAGTTCTTC
TRBV5-1	-	TRBJ2-1	-	CASRFPGNRGNEQFF	TGCGCCAGCAGATTCCCTGGGAATAGGGGCAATGAGCAGTTCTTC
TRBV3-1/TRBV3-2	-	TRBJ1-1	-	CASSQDPQGKFENTEAFF	TGTGCCAGCAGCCAAGATCCCCAGGGGAAATTTGAGAACACTGAAGCTTTCTTT
TRBV14	-	TRBJ2-3	-	CASSQGGLWDTQYF	TGTGCCAGCAGCCAAGGGGGGCTTTGGGATACGCAGTATTTT
TRBV6-5	-	TRBJ2-7	TRBD1	CASSYRGTVYEQYF	TGTGCCAGCAGTTATAGGGGGACAGTCTACGAGCAGTACTTC
TRBV6-1	-	TRBJ1-5	TRBD1	CASSARQGARENQPQHF	TGTGCCAGCAGTGCGAGACAGGGGGCGCGAGAAAATCAGCCCCAGCATTTT
TRBV5-1	-	TRBJ1-1	-	CASSLGPQGSGTEAFF	TGCGCCAGCAGCTTGGGGCCACAGGGATCCGGCACTGAAGCTTTCTTT
TRBV4-1	-	TRBJ2-1	TRBD2	CASSQDLTSGRRDEQFF	TGCGCCAGCAGCCAAGATCTCACTAGCGGGAGGAGGGATGAGCAGTTCTTC
TRBV7-9	once	TRBJ2-7	TRBD2	CASSGGGLAGIYEQYF	TGTGCCAGCAGCGGGGGGGGACTAGCGGGAATCTACGAGCAGTACTTC
TRBV19	-	TRBJ2-2	-	CASSAPHGLTGELFF	TGTGCCAGTAGTGCCCCCCACGGTTTAACCGGGGAGCTGTTTTTT
TRBV5-1	-	TRBJ2-7	-	CASSFRGDGTDQQYF	TGCGCCAGCAGCTTCAGGGGGGACGGGACTGATCAGCAGTACTTC
TRBV2	-	TRBJ2-2	-	CASSDNRVGVGDTGELFF	TGTGCCAGCAGTGACAACAGGGTGGGGGTAGGAGACACCGGGGAGCTGTTTTTT